This TCR beta chain was retrieved from a study of blood T cell repertoires in COVID-19 (dated by TCRdb to the early 2020s). In the study overall: The collaborator samples originated in the United States, Italy and Spain and spanned the acute and convalescent phases of COVID-19. The prospective study material was composed of cDNA or gDNA derived from T cells, B-cell-depleted T cells, or PBMCs. Deeply sampled blood TCRbeta repertoires from subjects exposed to, actively infected with, or recovered from COVID-19 were included in the dataset. The repertoires were released in a freely available public database intended as a resource for research on the immune response to SARS-CoV-2. Samples were obtained from the ongoing ImmuneRACE study (first 160 participants) and from 1,254 subjects provided by 6 global collaborators. Sample metadata almost always included a de-identified subject ID, COVID-19 status, age in years and sex. Where available, HLA class I and class II types were obtained from metadata supplied by the sample provider rather than from assay-based typing. General findings and caveats noted by the study authors: Clinical and demographic metadata were provided uncurated, with the amount varying by source and participant.

About this clone: Its antigen remains unidentified. No much larger clone is present one base from it, and per-base qualities are unavailable.

Collaborating institutions collected whole blood in K2EDTA tubes following their own protocols. Collaborator samples were shipped for TCRbeta analysis as frozen whole blood, isolated PBMCs, or DNA extracted from either sample type. TCRbeta CDR3 regions were amplified from genomic DNA using the immunoSEQ Assay, a bias-controlled multiplex PCR. In the authors' own workflow: The number of nucleated cells in each sample was estimated by amplification of reference gene primers within the assay. Sequence reads were collapsed and filtered to measure the absolute abundance of every unique TCRbeta CDR3 rearrangement. For each sample, productive Simpson clonality was calculated as the square root of Simpson's diversity index across productive rearrangements. TCRdb mirrors the immuneACCESS table, restricted to in-frame sequences. Some clones are absent from its copies; in checked studies, under half trace to an unresolved V gene, and the reason for the others is unknown. Clonal size and the V and J genes are those of that table, whereas D and trimming came from the DNA. The sample table shows about 150,000 clones, and about nine tenths are seen once. The top ten clonotypes cover 2.4% of the sample.

This receptor was taken from a woman aged 70-85 years with acute or convalescent COVID-19. The sample taken for sequencing was peripheral blood.

The CDR3: CASSRTSGGHQETQYF. The DNA sequence follows: TGTGCCAGCTCACGGACTAGCGGGGGTCATCAAGAGACCCAGTACTTC. In this chain, TRBV18 is recombined with TRBJ2-5, with 13 bases aligning to TRBD2. Compared with germline, V lacks 4 bases and J lacks 2 bases; bases without a gene match: 4. In the germline V gene, CDR1 corresponds to KGHSH and CDR2 to LQKENI. The CDR3 starts with the cysteine, ends with the phenylalanine, and has 16 residues. Just the 48-base CDR3 DNA is kept, in frame starting at base 1.